This paragraph reports one TCR beta chain. This sample was taken from a study of blood T cell repertoires in COVID-19. In germline, CDR1 is SNHLY, CDR2 FYNNEI. J was trimmed by 1 base and V by 6 bases; bases with no gene match: 5. There are 15 residues in the CDR3. Cohort 3 donors were reported recovered after two negative PCRs, clearance, or symptom resolution. In the original workflow: Amplification of reference gene primers provided the estimated nucleated cell counts. The repertoire was sequenced with immunoSEQ multiplex PCR; TCRdb's copy has only in-frame clones and lacks some. V, J and clone size derive from that table, while D and trimming were established from the DNA sequence. Seen here are about 280,000 clones, under 90% observed once, and the top ten hold roughly 1.8%.

The chain employs TRBV2 and TRBJ2-3; 9 bases agree with TRBD1. Sequencing used PBMCs or T cells enriched from blood (not recorded which). This TCR was sampled from a woman aged 55-70 years who had recovered from COVID-19. In nucleotides, the CDR3 is TGTGCCAGCAGCGTAAGACAGGGGGGCACAGATACGCAGTATTTT. Its translation: CASSVRQGGTDTQYF.